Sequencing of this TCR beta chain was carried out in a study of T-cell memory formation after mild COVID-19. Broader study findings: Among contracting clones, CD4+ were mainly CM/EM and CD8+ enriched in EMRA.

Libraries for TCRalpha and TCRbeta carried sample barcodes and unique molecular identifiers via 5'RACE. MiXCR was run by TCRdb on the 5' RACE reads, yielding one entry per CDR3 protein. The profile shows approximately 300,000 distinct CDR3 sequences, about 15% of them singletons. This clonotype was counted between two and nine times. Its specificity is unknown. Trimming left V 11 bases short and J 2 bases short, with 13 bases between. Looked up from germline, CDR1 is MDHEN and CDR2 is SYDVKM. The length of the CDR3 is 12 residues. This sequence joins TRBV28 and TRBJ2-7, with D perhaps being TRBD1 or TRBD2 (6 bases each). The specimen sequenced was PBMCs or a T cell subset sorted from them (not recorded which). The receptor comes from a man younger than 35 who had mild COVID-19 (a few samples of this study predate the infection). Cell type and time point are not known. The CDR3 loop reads CAAGRGPYEQYF. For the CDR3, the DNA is TGTGCCGCGGGTCGGGGGCCCTACGAGCAGTACTTC.